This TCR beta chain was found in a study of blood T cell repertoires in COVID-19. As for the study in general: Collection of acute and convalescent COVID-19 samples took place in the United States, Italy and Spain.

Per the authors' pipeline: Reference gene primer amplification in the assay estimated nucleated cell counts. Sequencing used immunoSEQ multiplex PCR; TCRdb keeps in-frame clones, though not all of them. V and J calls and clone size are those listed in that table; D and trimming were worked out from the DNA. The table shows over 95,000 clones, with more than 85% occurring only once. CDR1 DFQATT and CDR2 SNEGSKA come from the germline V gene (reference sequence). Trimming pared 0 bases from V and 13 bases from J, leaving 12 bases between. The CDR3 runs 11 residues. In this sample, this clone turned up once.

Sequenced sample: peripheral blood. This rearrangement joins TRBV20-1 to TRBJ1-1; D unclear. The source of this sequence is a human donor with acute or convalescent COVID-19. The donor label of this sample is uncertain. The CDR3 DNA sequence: TGCAGTGCTAGAGAGCAGGCTAAGGATTTCTTT. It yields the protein CSAREQAKDFF.